These 31 T cell receptor beta chains originate from one sample sequenced in a study of blood T cell repertoires in COVID-19. The data were produced by immunoSEQ multiplex PCR, yet TCRdb's version contains in-frame clones alone and is incomplete. This table holds 57,000 or so clones, 65% to 85% found once. The sequencing input was peripheral blood. The source is a woman aged 80 or older with active or convalescent COVID-19.

This sequence joins TRBV11-2 and TRBJ1-2; D perhaps matches TRBD1 (6 bases). This CDR3 has 13 amino acids. Between the trimmed V and J ends, which lost 3 bases and 2 bases, there was a span of 7 bases. Germline lookup yields CDR1 SGHAT and CDR2 FQNNGV. CDR3 nucleotides: TGTGCCAGCAGCTTCCAGGGGAACTATGGCTACACCTTC. Residues: CASSFQGNYGYTF.

In this sample, this clone turned up once. The J gene is TRBJ2-7, the V gene TRBV3-1 (or the pseudogene TRBV3-2); possibly TRBD2 for D (6 bases). Trimming cost V 1 base and J 6 bases, with 10 bases left between them. The CDR3 contains 13 residues. CDR1 is LGHDT and CDR2 is YNNKEL in the germline V gene (reference sequence). The CDR3 loop reads CASSQVRGSEQYF. The CDR3 bases are TGTGCCAGCAGCCAAGTCCGGGGGAGCGAGCAGTACTTC.

Only one count was recorded for this clone. The chain employs TRBV5-1 and TRBJ1-6, with 7 bases identical to TRBD1. CDR3 length: 13 amino acids. Unmatched junction bases numbered 0, after V lost 0 bases and J lost 9 bases. The germline CDR1 and CDR2 sequences are SGHRS and YFSETQ. The CDR3 region is CASSLGTGSPLHF. The CDR3 DNA follows: TGCGCCAGCAGCTTGGGGACAGGTTCACCCCTCCACTTT.

The table lists this clone with a few counts. This chain connects TRBV27 to TRBJ1-5, with TRBD1 matching over 11 bases. Germline V CDR1 and CDR2: MNHEY, SMNVEV (reference sequence). There are 18 residues in the CDR3. V gave up 3 bases and J gave up 5 bases; unmatched junction bases: 12. The CDR3 DNA reads TGTGCCAGCAGTTTCTTAGGTTCCGGGACAGGGGGGGATCAGCCCCAGCATTTT. Translation: CASSFLGSGTGGDQPQHF.

This chain uses TRBV3-1 (or the pseudogene TRBV3-2) with TRBJ1-4; D is unresolved. Trimming shortened V by 1 base and J by 7 bases, and 16 bases separated the two germline ends. The CDR3 has 16 amino acids. Germline assignment: CDR1 LGHDT and CDR2 YNNKEL (reference sequence). The CDR3: CASSQGIGRTSEKLFF. The DNA of the CDR3 is TGTGCCAGCAGCCAAGGAATCGGCAGGACTTCTGAAAAACTGTTTTTT.

The V gene is TRBV14, the J gene TRBJ1-1, with 9 bases that match TRBD1. Germline V gene lookup returns CDR1 SGHDN and CDR2 FVKESK. CDR3 length: 14 residues. Losses at the gene ends were 6 bases for V and 4 bases for J; bases not matched to a gene: 6. The CDR3 DNA sequence: TGTGCCAGCAGAAGACAGGGGGGTAGCACTGAAGCTTTCTTT. Translated, it gives CASRRQGGSTEAFF. The full variable domain, its missing parts supplied by reference TRBV14 and TRBJ1-1, is EAGVTQFPSHSVIEKGQTVTLRCDPISGHDNLYWYRRVMGKEIKFLLHFVKESKQDESGMPNNRFLAERTGGTYSTLKVQPAELEDSGVYFCASRRQGGSTEAFFGQGTRLTVV.

This chain links TRBV11-3 with TRBJ2-3; TRBD2 agrees at 8 bases. The CDR3 consists of 13 residues. CDR1 and CDR2 (germline): SGHNT, YENEEA. V lost 4 bases, J lost 12 bases, and 9 bases stayed unmatched. CDR3 DNA: TGTGCCAGCAGCTCCGGGGGGGAACTAGACCAGTATTTT. Translated, it gives CASSSGGELDQYF.

The chain links TRBV28 to TRBJ2-1, with 11 bases aligning to TRBD2. Trimming took 6 bases from V and 6 from J; bases not matched to a gene: 7. CDR1 and CDR2 from the germline V gene are MDHEN and SYDVKM. This CDR3 contains 15 residues. CDR3 DNA: TGTGCCAGCAGCACCTTAGCGGGGGGGTTCAATGAGCAGTTCTTC. It yields the protein CASSTLAGGFNEQFF.

The V gene is TRBV7-3, the J gene TRBJ1-1; D is possibly TRBD1 (5 bases). Germline CDR1 is SGHTA and CDR2 is FQGTGA. V gave up 5 bases and J gave up 1 base, with 14 bases separating them. There are 15 residues in the CDR3. DNA of the CDR3: TGTGCCAGCAGCCCAGGGTTTGCTCGGAACACTGAAGCTTTCTTT. Translating it yields CASSPGFARNTEAFF. The full variable domain, its missing parts supplied by reference TRBV7-3 and TRBJ1-1, is GAGVSQTPSNKVTEKGKYVELRCDPISGHTALYWYRQSLGQGPEFLIYFQGTGAADDSGLPNDRFFAVRPEGSVSTLKIQRTERGDSAVYLCASSPGFARNTEAFFGQGTRLTVV.

V usage is TRBV5-6 and J usage is TRBJ1-3; the match to TRBD1 covers 8 bases. The CDR3 length is 15 residues. From germline, CDR1 is SGHDT and CDR2 YYEEEE. Losses at the gene ends were 3 bases for V and 4 bases for J; bases not matched to a gene: 6. CDR3 sequence (DNA): TGTGCCAGCAGCTCTACTGGGACAGGAGGAAACACCATATATTTT. Translated: CASSSTGTGGNTIYF. Based on the CDR3 plus reference TRBV5-6 and TRBJ1-3, the full variable domain is DAGVTQSPTHLIKTRGQQVTLRCSPKSGHDTVSWYQQALGQGPQFIFQYYEEEERQRGNFPDRFSGHQFPNYSSELNVNALLLGDSALYLCASSSTGTGGNTIYFGEGSWLTVV.

V usage is TRBV5-1 and J usage is TRBJ1-1; D is undetermined. Trimming shortened V by 0 bases and J by 1 base, and 13 bases separated the two germline ends. The CDR3 covers 16 residues. Germline V lookup: CDR1 SGHRS, CDR2 YFSETQ. CDR3 region: CASSLGSAGRNTEAFF. DNA of the CDR3: TGCGCCAGCAGCTTGGGGAGTGCGGGCCGGAACACTGAAGCTTTCTTT.

The chain links TRBV6-5 to TRBJ2-1, with TRBD2 identical over 8 bases. Germline-derived CDR1 and CDR2 are MNHEY and SVGAGI. V was pared by 6 bases and J by 2 bases, with 3 bases of the junction left unmatched. This CDR3 is 14 amino acids long. CDR3 DNA sequence: TGTGCCAGCAGGCTGACTAGCGCCTACAATGAGCAGTTCTTC. Encoded protein: CASRLTSAYNEQFF.

The V call is TRBV12-3 or TRBV12-4, the J call TRBJ2-3; D may be TRBD1 (5 bases). Between the trimmed V and J ends, which lost 6 bases and 6 bases, there was a span of 7 bases. There are 11 residues in the CDR3. DNA of the CDR3: TGTGCCAGCAGCCACAGGGATACGCAGTATTTT. Amino acid sequence: CASSHRDTQYF.

The V call is TRBV30, the J call TRBJ2-3; 9 bases match TRBD1. Germline loops: CDR1 GTSNPN, CDR2 SVGIG (reference sequence). The CDR3 totals 15 residues. With V trimmed by 5 bases and J by 3 bases, 9 bases remained unmatched. The CDR3 loop is CAWGRQGVGTDTQYF. The CDR3 DNA sequence: TGTGCCTGGGGGAGACAGGGGGTTGGTACAGATACGCAGTATTTT.

The genes are TRBV7-3 and TRBJ1-6, with 9 positions matching TRBD1. The CDR3 totals 15 residues. Per the germline V gene, CDR1 is SGHTA and CDR2 is FQGTGA. The V segment lost 2 bases and the J segment 5 bases; nucleotides outside the gene matches: 1. CDR3 sequence reads: CASSLGTGNNSPLHF. The CDR3 DNA is TGTGCCAGCAGCTTAGGGACAGGGAATAATTCACCCCTCCACTTT.

The gene calls are TRBV10-3 and TRBJ1-1; the match to TRBD1 covers 7 bases. The CDR3 sequence is 13 residues long. V lost 6 bases, J lost 0 bases, and 1 base stayed unmatched. Germline V gene sequence: CDR1 ENHRY, CDR2 SYGVKD. The CDR3 loop reads CAISQGVNTEAFF. CDR3 DNA sequence: TGTGCCATCAGCCAGGGGGTGAACACTGAAGCTTTCTTT.

This chain joins TRBV19 and TRBJ2-7; TRBD1 might be the D (5 bases). This CDR3 is built from 11 residues. Germline lookup yields CDR1 LNHDA and CDR2 SQIVND (reference sequence). Trimming removed 9 bases from V and 1 base from J, with 7 bases in between. The CDR3 DNA reads TGTGCCAGCGGACATTCCTACGAGCAGTACTTC. Amino acid sequence: CASGHSYEQYF.

The chain combines TRBV10-3 with TRBJ1-1; 8 bases line up with TRBD1. Germline V lookup: CDR1 ENHRY, CDR2 SYGVKD. The J segment lost 1 base and the V segment lost 5 bases, leaving 3 bases of the junction unmatched. The CDR3 covers 14 residues. DNA of the CDR3: TGTGCCATCAGTTCCGGGACAGGGAACACTGAAGCTTTCTTT. It yields the protein CAISSGTGNTEAFF.

Notes on this clone: At the DNA level, this CDR3 is encoded by other sequences in the same sample as well. The chain carries TRBV5-1 and TRBJ2-2; TRBD1 matches at 11 bases. The CDR3 runs 14 residues. The trim removed 3 bases at V and 7 bases at J, leaving 2 bases unmatched. Per germline, CDR1 SGHRS and CDR2 YFSETQ. CDR3: CASSWGQGVGELFF. The CDR3, as DNA: TGCGCCAGCAGCTGGGGACAGGGGGTCGGGGAGCTGTTTTTT.

This sequence joins TRBV2 and TRBJ1-3; D is unclear. Germline assignment: CDR1 SNHLY and CDR2 FYNNEI. This CDR3 region has 13 residues. V gave up 9 bases and J gave up 0 bases, with 9 bases separating them. CDR3 protein: CASTTGSGNTIYF. The CDR3 DNA sequence: TGTGCCAGTACGACGGGCTCTGGAAACACCATATATTTT. The full variable domain, completed using reference TRBV2 and TRBJ1-3, is EPEVTQTPSHQVTQMGQEVILRCVPISNHLYFYWYRQILGQKVEFLVSFYNNEISEKSEIFDDQFSVERPDGSNFTLKIRSTKLEDSAMYFCASTTGSGNTIYFGEGSWLTVV.

The V and J genes are TRBV19 and TRBJ1-1; D is unclear. Germline CDR1 reads LNHDA; CDR2 reads SQIVND (reference sequence). This CDR3 is built from 11 residues. V was cut by 5 bases and J by 5 bases, with 6 bases left in between. CDR3 sequence: CASSLRTEAFF. Here the CDR3 DNA reads TGTGCCAGTAGTCTTCGTACTGAAGCTTTCTTT.

This clone was counted only a few times. The chain is built from TRBV5-1 and TRBJ1-2; 8 bases agree with TRBD1. The V gene's germline CDR1 is SGHRS and CDR2 YFSETQ. This CDR3 has 16 amino acids. V shed 0 bases, J shed 2 bases, and the junction held 6 bases outside the gene matches. CDR3 coding DNA: TGCGCCAGCAGCTTGGTCCAGGGGGCTAAGAACTATGGCTACACCTTC. Protein: CASSLVQGAKNYGYTF.

This clone was picked up one time. The chain employs TRBV5-1 and TRBJ2-2; maybe TRBD1 (6 bases). The ends were cut back, 2 bases at V and 5 bases at J, with 13 bases in the middle. CDR3 size: 15 residues. Germline CDR1 reads SGHRS; CDR2 reads YFSETQ. The CDR3: CASSFTGQETGELFF. In DNA, the CDR3 is TGCGCCAGCAGCTTCACAGGGCAGGAAACCGGGGAGCTGTTTTTT.

J is TRBJ1-1 and V is TRBV5-4; 9 positions match TRBD1. This CDR3 spans 14 amino acids. CDR1 and CDR2 (germline): SGHNT, YYREEE (reference sequence). With 7 bases clipped from V and 10 bases from J, the junction kept 14 bases outside the gene matches. CDR3 in amino acids: CASSVGQGPWGAFF. The CDR3 nucleotides are TGTGCCAGCTCGGTGGGACAGGGCCCGTGGGGAGCTTTCTTT.

V usage is TRBV5-1 and J usage is TRBJ1-1; TRBD1 matches at 9 bases. CDR1 and CDR2 from the germline V gene are SGHRS and YFSETQ. The ends lost 4 bases at V and 8 bases at J; junction bases unmatched: 9. This CDR3 region has 14 residues. The CDR3 region is CASSTSGQGKEAFF. CDR3 nucleotides: TGCGCCAGCAGCACATCGGGACAGGGAAAGGAAGCTTTCTTT. Drawing the rest from reference TRBV5-1 and TRBJ1-1, the complete variable domain is KAGVTQTPRYLIKTRGQQVTLSCSPISGHRSVSWYQQTPGQGLQFLFEYFSETQRNKGNFPGRFSGRQFSNSRSEMNVSTLELGDSALYLCASSTSGQGKEAFFGQGTRLTVV.

This clone was seen only a few times. J is TRBJ2-5 and V is TRBV3-1 (or the pseudogene TRBV3-2); TRBD2 aligns across 8 bases. The CDR3 extends over 17 amino acids. With 3 bases clipped from V and 0 bases from J, the junction kept 9 bases outside the gene matches. CDR1 is LGHDT and CDR2 is YNNKEL in the germline V gene (reference sequence). The CDR3 spells CASSQRAGGPYQETQYF. As DNA, the CDR3 is TGTGCCAGCAGCCAGAGGGCGGGGGGACCGTACCAAGAGACCCAGTACTTC.

The genes are TRBV5-1 and TRBJ1-1; 7 positions match TRBD1. Germline V lookup: CDR1 SGHRS, CDR2 YFSETQ. The CDR3 runs 15 residues. Trimming at V came to 4 bases and at J to 1 base, leaving 7 bases not matched to a gene. The CDR3 loop reads CASSRAGTENTEAFF. DNA for the CDR3: TGCGCCAGCAGCAGGGCCGGGACAGAGAACACTGAAGCTTTCTTT.

This sequence joins TRBV27 and TRBJ1-5; D is uncertain. V lost 3 bases, J lost 0 bases, and 6 bases lay in between. The CDR3 totals 14 residues. Per germline, CDR1 MNHEY and CDR2 SMNVEV (reference sequence). The CDR3 loop reads CASSFTYSNQPQHF. The CDR3 coding sequence is TGTGCCAGCAGTTTTACATATAGCAATCAGCCCCAGCATTTT.

J is TRBJ1-4 and V is TRBV19, with 7 bases identical to TRBD1. The V and J ends lost 5 bases and 7 bases, in that order; junction bases with no gene match: 10. Germline loops: CDR1 LNHDA, CDR2 SQIVND (reference sequence). The length of the CDR3 is 15 residues. The CDR3 DNA reads TGTGCCAGTAGTCCCAGGGGGGACGTGGGTGAAAAACTGTTTTTT. The encoded protein is CASSPRGDVGEKLFF.

This sequence joins TRBV7-8 and TRBJ1-1; TRBD1 matches 9 bases. The CDR3 loop spans 16 amino acids. Trimming at V came to 1 base and at J to 4 bases, leaving 7 bases not matched to a gene. Germline V gene lookup returns CDR1 SGHVS and CDR2 FQNEAQ. CDR3 coding DNA: TGTGCCAGCAGCTTAGACCTGGGACAGGGCTCCACTGAAGCTTTCTTT. Translated, it gives CASSLDLGQGSTEAFF. Complete variable domain (other parts from reference TRBV7-8 and TRBJ1-1): GAGVSQSPRYKVAKRGQDVALRCDPISGHVSLFWYQQALGQGPEFLTYFQNEAQLDKSGLPSDRFFAERPEGSVSTLKIQRTQQEDSAVYLCASSLDLGQGSTEAFFGQGTRLTVV.

Worth noting for this clone: A read error may account for a junction end that differs from germline. The chain recombines TRBV7-7 with TRBJ1-1, with TRBD1 matching 10 bases. There are 16 residues in the CDR3. From germline, CDR1 is SSHAT and CDR2 FNYEAQ (reference sequence). The CDR3: CASSPWTGGRNTEAFF. The DNA for the CDR3 is TGTGCTAGCAGCCCCTGGACAGGGGGACGGAACACTGAAGCTTTCTTT.